This paragraph covers one T cell receptor (beta chain) sequence. Reverse transcription of roughly 0.5 to 1 ug RNA was carried out with random hexamers. MiXCR, run by TCRdb on the immunoSEQ multiplex PCR reads, gives a single entry per CDR3 protein. The table shows 170,000 or so distinct CDR3 sequences, with around 96% occurring only once. The sample belongs to a study of CD8 T cells in Susac syndrome. Turning to the study itself: Sequencing included Susac syndrome patients, 5 or 6 of them with active disease and eight in remission.

The source of this sequence is a human donor with Susac syndrome. Sequencing used CD4+ T cells from PBMCs.

The CDR3 sequence: CASSWDRAMNTEAFF. CDR3 sequence (DNA): TGCGCCAGCAGCTGGGACAGAGCGATGAACACTGAAGCTTTCTTT. The chain is built from TRBV5-1 and TRBJ1-1; 7 nucleotides agree with TRBD1. Germline V gene data show CDR1 as SGHRS and CDR2 as YFSETQ. This CDR3 has 15 residues. Trimming took 3 bases from V and 0 from J; bases not matched to a gene: 5.